A single sample is the source of the 5 T cell receptor beta chains below, sequenced in a study of blood T cell repertoires in COVID-19. TCRdb keeps only in-frame clones here, not all; method: immunoSEQ multiplex PCR. The sample records tens of thousands of clones, more than 70% being singletons. Sequencing was performed on peripheral blood. These receptors were collected from a man aged 25-40 years with COVID-19, enrolled during active disease.

The sample holds one count of this clone. This chain joins TRBV5-6 and TRBJ2-5; TRBD2 aligns across 13 bases. Trimming at V came to 4 bases and at J to 3 bases, leaving 6 bases not matched to a gene. Germline V gives CDR1 SGHDT, CDR2 YYEEEE. This CDR3 comprises 16 residues. The CDR3 DNA sequence: TGTGCCAGCAGCCGATTCGGGACTAGCGGGGAAGAGACCCAGTACTTC. Amino acids: CASSRFGTSGEETQYF.

The V and J genes are TRBV11-3 and TRBJ2-5, with TRBD1 matching over 10 bases. The CDR3 has 16 amino acids. Trimming removed 3 bases from V and 5 bases from J; junction bases left unmatched: 9. CDR1 and CDR2 (germline): SGHNT, YENEEA. DNA of the CDR3: TGTGCCAGCAGCTTCCGGCGACAGGGGGCGGGGGAGACCCAGTACTTC. It codes for CASSFRRQGAGETQYF.

This clone appeared a few times. The same CDR3 also results from other DNA sequences found in this sample. This rearrangement joins TRBV27 to TRBJ1-1, with D possibly TRBD1 on 6 matching bases. V was shortened by 3 bases and J by 2 bases, with 10 bases between the two germline ends. Per the germline V gene, CDR1 is MNHEY and CDR2 is SMNVEV (reference sequence). This CDR3 has 14 residues. The CDR3 DNA sequence: TGTGCCAGCAGTTTGGAACAGGGAAACACTGAAGCTTTCTTT. As protein: CASSLEQGNTEAFF.

This clone qualifies as large. This chain joins TRBV21-1 and TRBJ2-7; the listed D gene, TRBD2, was not tested against the DNA. TRBV21-1 counts as a pseudogene. There are 15 residues in the CDR3. The CDR3 region is CASSKSVSHNNEQYF. The CDR3 nucleotides read TGTGCCAGCAGCAAAAGCGTCAGTCACAATAACGAGCAGTACTTC.

The chain couples TRBV20-1 to TRBJ2-1, with D possibly TRBD2 on 5 matching bases. Germline CDR1 reads DFQATT; CDR2 reads SNEGSKA (reference sequence). Trimming stripped 3 bases from V and 9 bases from J, with 21 bases between. The CDR3 length is 15 residues. The CDR3 loop reads CSASYVGLARSEQFF. CDR3 bases: TGCAGTGCTAGTTATGTTGGGCTAGCAAGAAGTGAGCAGTTCTTC.